What follows are 14 T cell receptor beta chains derived from one specimen sequenced in a study of T cells in Graves' hyperthyroidism and ophthalmopathy. TCR beta CDR3 sequences were amplified from RNA transcripts. The study used the HTBI primer set for a first-round RT-PCR of the TCR CDR3. TCRdb ran MiXCR on the multiplex PCR reads and lists one entry per CDR3 protein. The sample records roughly 840,000 distinct CDR3 sequences, more than 30% being singletons. Sample: blood. The receptors originated from a man between 18 and 35 years old with Graves' hyperthyroidism.

This clonotype occurred a few times. The chain combines TRBV19 with TRBJ1-1, with D unresolved. This CDR3 is built from 14 residues. In germline, CDR1 is LNHDA, CDR2 SQIVND (reference sequence). Trimming left V 6 bases short and J 0 bases short, with 11 bases between. CDR3 in amino acids: CASRGGILNTEAFF. CDR3 sequence (DNA): TGTGCCAGTAGAGGAGGCATTTTGAACACTGAAGCTTTCTTT.

In its sample, this clonotype was seen many times. The V call is TRBV5-6, the J call TRBJ2-5, with D possibly called TRBD1 or TRBD2 (5 bases each). The V and J ends lost 4 bases and 5 bases respectively, with 12 bases between them. The CDR3 is 13 amino acids. CDR1 is SGHDT, CDR2 YYEEEE, per germline. The CDR3 is CASSQGPRETQYF. DNA of the CDR3: TGTGCCAGCAGCCAGGGACCGAGGGAGACCCAGTACTTC.

The chain has TRBV7-2 and TRBJ2-2; D is tentatively TRBD1 or TRBD2 (6 bases each). The CDR3 has 17 amino acids. V was pared by 5 bases and J by 4 bases, with 20 bases between. Germline V gene lookup returns CDR1 SGHTA and CDR2 FQGNSA. CDR3 in DNA: TGTGCCAGCAGCCCCCAAGGAGGGGGGAGGATCACCGGGGAGCTGTTTTTT. This encodes CASSPQGGGRITGELFF.

This clonotype was observed at least ten times. The J gene is TRBJ2-2, the V gene TRBV29-1; no definite D call. The V gene lost 2 bases and the J gene lost 4 bases, with 5 bases spanning the gap. Germline CDR1 SQVTM, CDR2 ANQGSEA. There are 12 residues in the CDR3. DNA of the CDR3: TGCAGCGTTGAACATCTCACCGGGGAGCTGTTTTTT. Translated: CSVEHLTGELFF.

On this clonotype: This may come from a read error, since a much larger clone is one base off. This likely comes from a read error, as the CDR3 has no conserved phenylalanine or tryptophan at its end. The rearrangement joins TRBV2 to TRBJ1-1, with TRBD1 identical over 8 bases. The junction had 2 bases not matched to a gene; V was cut back by 7 bases and J by 7 bases. Germline CDR1 reads SNHLY; CDR2 reads FYNNEI. The CDR3 sequence is 11 residues long. The DNA for the CDR3 is TGTGCCAGCAAGGGACAGGTTGAAGCTTTCCTT. Translation: CASKGQVEAFL.

With respect to this clonotype: The junction shows a germline mismatch at one end, possibly a read error. V and J are TRBV5-1 and TRBJ2-7; TRBD2 aligns across 11 bases. The CDR3 covers 14 residues. Germline CDR1 and CDR2: SGHRS and YFSETQ. The CDR3 nucleotides read TGTGCCTGGAGGGTAGCGGGAGGGCCTCGGGAGCAGTACTTC. It specifies CAWRVAGGPREQYF. Based on the CDR3 plus reference TRBV5-1 and TRBJ2-7, the full variable domain is KAGVTQTPRYLIKTRGQQVTLSCSPISGHRSVSWYQQTPGQGLQFLFEYFSETQRNKGNFPGRFSGRQFSNSRSEMNVSTLELGDSALYLCAWRVAGGPREQYFGPGTRLTVT.

This clonotype was counted only a few times. V is TRBV19 and J is TRBJ1-1; D gene uncertain. The V and J ends lost 0 bases and 8 bases respectively, with 10 bases between them. The CDR3 runs to 13 residues. Per germline, CDR1 LNHDA and CDR2 SQIVND (reference sequence). The CDR3 region has the DNA TGTGCCAGTAGTATAGATCCCCGGGAAGAAGCTTTCTTT. It codes for CASSIDPREEAFF.

This clonotype is a singleton in its sample. A much larger clone differs from this one at a single base, so this may be a read error. V usage is TRBV29-1 and J usage is TRBJ2-7, with D tentatively TRBD1 (6 bases). CDR1 and CDR2 (germline): SQVTM, ANQGSEA. The CDR3 has 12 residues. V dropped 7 bases and J dropped 5 bases, with 15 bases sitting between them. Here the CDR3 reads CSAGTSPNEQYF. The CDR3 coding sequence is TGCAGCGCCGGGACATCCCCAAACGAGCAGTACTTC.

This clonotype showed up many times. The V and J genes are TRBV19 and TRBJ1-2, with 7 bases fitting TRBD1. The CDR3 has 13 amino acids. V lost 4 bases and J lost 8; bases outside the gene matches: 7. Germline V gives CDR1 LNHDA, CDR2 SQIVND (reference sequence). In DNA, the CDR3 is TGTGCCAGTAGTACCGACAGGGCAGACGGCTACACCTTC. The encoded protein is CASSTDRADGYTF.

The V and J genes are TRBV6-1 and TRBJ2-7; D call uncertain. V was clipped by 3 bases and J by 3 bases, with 9 bases between them. The CDR3 runs to 13 residues. Germline V CDR1 and CDR2: MNHNS, SASEGT. In DNA form, the CDR3 reads TGTGCCAGCAGTGATGAGGTTTTCTACGAGCAGTACTTC. This translates into CASSDEVFYEQYF.

There are many counts of this clonotype. This sequence joins TRBV24-1 and TRBJ2-5, with TRBD1 as a possible D gene (6 bases). The V end was cut by 9 bases, the J end by 4 bases, with 17 bases between. From germline, CDR1 is KGHDR and CDR2 SFDVKD. The length of the CDR3 is 14 residues. The CDR3 loop reads CATQGGTERETQYF. The CDR3 bases are TGTGCCACCCAAGGGGGAACCGAACGAGAGACCCAGTACTTC.

V is TRBV9 and J is TRBJ1-1, with 7 positions matching TRBD1. There are 16 residues in the CDR3. The germline CDR1 and CDR2 sequences are SGDLS and YYNGEE. Trimming at V came to 4 bases and at J to 7 bases, leaving 16 bases not matched to a gene. CDR3 sequence: CASSQGGEPVGSEAFF. Here the CDR3 DNA reads TGTGCCAGCAGCCAAGGGGGCGAACCAGTAGGGAGTGAAGCTTTCTTT.

Note on this clonotype: At one of its ends the junction is not consistent with the germline gene, which may arise from a read error. CDR3 nucleotides: TGCGCCGGCAGCTTGCGGGACAGAGCCTACGAGCAGTACTTC. Its protein is CAGSLRDRAYEQYF. The rearrangement links TRBV4-1 to TRBJ2-7, with D possibly being TRBD1 (7 bases). The CDR3 has 14 amino acids. Germline CDR1 reads MGHRA; CDR2 reads YSYEKL.

This clonotype has just a few counts. This clone may be a read error of a much larger clone one base away. The CDR3 region is CASMETYRETQYF. DNA of the CDR3: TGTGCCAGCATGGAGACGTACCGAGAGACCCAGTACTTC. The V and J genes are TRBV7-2 and TRBJ2-5; D gene uncertain. The CDR3 has 13 amino acids. Deletions cut 7 bases from V and 4 bases from J, with 13 bases between. Germline CDR1 reads SGHTA; CDR2 reads FQGNSA.